The 26 T cell receptor beta chains listed next were all sequenced from one sample in a study of blood T cell repertoires in COVID-19. The table came from immunoSEQ multiplex PCR; TCRdb's copy has only in-frame clones and leaves some out. The sample includes about 310,000 clones, around 89% of them seen just once. Sequencing was carried out using PBMCs or T cells enriched from blood (not recorded which). Every receptor here comes from a woman aged 18-30 years with acute COVID-19.

The gene calls are TRBV3-1 (or the pseudogene TRBV3-2) and TRBJ2-1; 8 nucleotides align to TRBD2. Germline trimming cut 0 bases from V and 8 bases from J; bases unmatched to any gene: 6. In germline, CDR1 is LGHDT, CDR2 YNNKEL (reference sequence). CDR3 length equals 15 residues. CDR3: CASSQDVAGRDEQFF. CDR3 coding DNA: TGTGCCAGCAGCCAAGATGTAGCGGGGAGGGATGAGCAGTTCTTC.

This sequence joins TRBV2 and TRBJ2-1; TRBD1 matches at 7 bases. The CDR3 has 11 amino acids. Unmatched junction bases numbered 8, after V lost 6 bases and J lost 15 bases. CDR1 is SNHLY, CDR2 FYNNEI, per germline. DNA of the CDR3: TGTGCCAGCAGGCAAGACAGGGTGGGGTTCTTC. It yields the protein CASRQDRVGFF.

This clone was detected once. This chain uses TRBV7-3 with TRBJ2-6, with 12 bases that match TRBD1. CDR1 and CDR2 from the germline V gene are SGHTA and FQGTGA. This CDR3 has 18 amino acids. With V trimmed by 5 bases and J by 4 bases, 9 bases remained unmatched. Written as DNA, the CDR3 is TGTGCCAGCAGCCTTTCCGGGACAGGGGGCGCCGGGGCCAACGTCCTGACTTTC. This encodes CASSLSGTGGAGANVLTF.

The chain uses TRBV12-3 or TRBV12-4 and TRBJ2-7; no reliable D call. The CDR3 is made up of 13 amino acids. V lost 5 bases, J lost 7 bases, and 15 bases lay in between. The DNA of the CDR3 is TGTGCCAGCAGTCCGCGACTTGGGTCGGAGCAGTACTTC. Amino acids: CASSPRLGSEQYF.

V and J are TRBV6-1 and TRBJ2-7, with 13 bases that match TRBD2. Per germline, CDR1 MNHNS and CDR2 SASEGT. V gave up 2 bases and J gave up 3 bases; unmatched junction bases: 10. The length of the CDR3 is 18 residues. As DNA, the CDR3 is TGTGCCAGCAGTGAAAGGACTAGCGGGAGTCTATTTTTCTACGAGCAGTACTTC. Translating gives CASSERTSGSLFFYEQYF.

There are a few counts of this clone. The rearrangement uses TRBV12-5 and TRBJ1-1, with TRBD1 as a possible D gene (5 bases). The CDR3 extends over 17 amino acids. V dropped 0 bases and J dropped 1 base, with 15 bases sitting between them. CDR1 is LGHNT and CDR2 is FRNRAP in the germline V gene. The DNA for the CDR3 is TGTGCTAGTGGTTTGGTAAGGCAGGGAAGTTGGAACACTGAAGCTTTCTTT. As protein: CASGLVRQGSWNTEAFF.

J is TRBJ1-1 and V is TRBV28; D is possibly TRBD1 (6 bases). Germline V gene data show CDR1 as MDHEN and CDR2 as SYDVKM. Trimming shortened V by 6 bases and J by 1 base, and 6 bases separated the two germline ends. The CDR3 is 12 amino acids. The CDR3 loop reads CASRTGNTEAFF. CDR3 DNA sequence: TGTGCCAGCAGGACAGGGAACACTGAAGCTTTCTTT. Drawing the rest from reference TRBV28 and TRBJ1-1, the complete variable domain is DVKVTQSSRYLVKRTGEKVFLECVQDMDHENMFWYRQDPGLGLRLIYFSYDVKMKEKGDIPEGYSVSREKKERFSLILESASTNQTSMYLCASRTGNTEAFFGQGTRLTVV.

The genes are TRBV9 and TRBJ1-3; 7 nucleotides agree with TRBD1. Trimming cost V 2 bases and J 0 bases; bases outside gene matches: 11. The CDR3 runs 18 residues. Germline lookup yields CDR1 SGDLS and CDR2 YYNGEE. The CDR3 sequence is CASSVGQNRFLSGNTIYF. DNA for the CDR3: TGTGCCAGCAGCGTGGGACAGAATCGCTTTCTCTCTGGAAACACCATATATTTT.

V usage is TRBV7-8 and J usage is TRBJ1-1; 8 bases map to TRBD1. From germline, CDR1 is SGHVS and CDR2 FQNEAQ. V lost 5 bases to trimming and J lost 0 bases; unmatched junction nucleotides: 11. The CDR3 is 17 residues long. CDR3 nucleotides: TGTGCCAGCAGCCCAAAGGACAGGGTGATCATGAACACTGAAGCTTTCTTT. Amino acid sequence: CASSPKDRVIMNTEAFF. Looking up the rest from reference TRBV7-8 and TRBJ1-1 gives the full variable domain: GAGVSQSPRYKVAKRGQDVALRCDPISGHVSLFWYQQALGQGPEFLTYFQNEAQLDKSGLPSDRFFAERPEGSVSTLKIQRTQQEDSAVYLCASSPKDRVIMNTEAFFGQGTRLTVV.

The rearrangement links TRBV7-9 to TRBJ2-7; TRBD1 agrees at 11 bases. The CDR3 loop spans 13 amino acids. CDR1 is SEHNR, CDR2 FQNEAQ, per germline (reference sequence). J gave up 6 bases and V 6 bases, and 4 bases lay outside the gene matches. The CDR3 DNA is TGTGCCAGCAGATCCGGGACAGGGGGCGAGCAGTACTTC. Translated, it gives CASRSGTGGEQYF.

This chain links TRBV21-1 with TRBJ1-1. TRBV21-1 is designated a pseudogene. CDR3 length equals 15 residues. Here the CDR3 reads CASSKEGEGDTEAFF. The DNA for the CDR3 is TGTGCCAGCAGCAAAGAGGGGGAGGGCGACACTGAAGCTTTCTTT.

V is TRBV5-5 and J is TRBJ1-1; 8 nucleotides match TRBD1. The V gene end was trimmed by 3 bases and the J gene end by 3 bases; junction bases not matched to a gene: 7. CDR1 and CDR2 from the germline V gene are SGHKS and YYEKEE (reference sequence). The CDR3 spans 15 residues. The CDR3 spells CASSYQGAFDTEAFF. The CDR3 coding sequence is TGTGCCAGCAGCTACCAGGGGGCTTTTGACACTGAAGCTTTCTTT.

The chain joins TRBV10-3 to TRBJ2-7, with D perhaps TRBD2 (6 bases). The CDR3 is made up of 14 amino acids. Trimming left V 8 bases short and J 1 base short, with 15 bases between. Germline V gives CDR1 ENHRY, CDR2 SYGVKD. Here the CDR3 DNA reads TGTGCCATCGGTCGCGGGGATGGTTCCTACGAGCAGTACTTC. Encoded protein: CAIGRGDGSYEQYF.

A note on this clone: One end of the junction fails to match germline, which may point to a read error. V usage is TRBV7-6 and J usage is TRBJ2-5; weak D call: TRBD2 (5 bases). CDR1 is SGHVS and CDR2 is FNYEAQ in the germline V gene. This CDR3 comprises 14 residues. CDR3 in amino acids: CASSSEGAVGLFDF. The CDR3 region has the DNA TGTGCCAGCAGCTCCGAGGGTGCCGTAGGACTTTTCGACTTC. The whole variable domain, filled in from reference TRBV7-6 and TRBJ2-5, reads GAGVSQSPRYKVTKRGQDVALRCDPISGHVSLYWYRQALGQGPEFLTYFNYEAQQDKSGLPNDRFSAERPEGSISTLTIQRTEQRDSAMYRCASSSEGAVGLFDFGPGTRLLVL.

The CDR3 protein is CASKPLGQAYEQYF. In DNA, the CDR3 is TGCGCCAGCAAGCCTCTGGGACAGGCCTACGAGCAGTACTTC. V usage is TRBV5-1 and J usage is TRBJ2-7; 8 nucleotides match TRBD1. Looked up from germline, CDR1 is SGHRS and CDR2 is YFSETQ. The CDR3 runs 14 residues. With V trimmed by 6 bases and J by 2 bases, 7 bases remained unmatched.

The chain employs TRBV27 and TRBJ1-6, with D unclear. This CDR3 has 13 residues. Trimming took 10 bases from V and 7 from J, leaving 14 bases between them. CDR1 is MNHEY, CDR2 SMNVEV, per germline (reference sequence). This chain's CDR3 is CATRGKLNSPLHF. The CDR3 region has the DNA TGTGCCACCCGGGGAAAACTGAATTCACCCCTCCACTTT.

The chain is built from TRBV24-1 and TRBJ1-2; D ambiguous. V shed 4 bases and J shed 1 base, with 9 bases lying between them. The CDR3 length is 14 residues. Germline V gives CDR1 KGHDR, CDR2 SFDVKD. The CDR3 coding sequence is TGTGCCACCAGTGAGCATACACGTAACTATGGCTACACCTTC. This gives the protein CATSEHTRNYGYTF.

The V and J genes are TRBV28 and TRBJ2-3; 13 bases match TRBD2. Germline V gene data show CDR1 as MDHEN and CDR2 as SYDVKM. With V trimmed by 6 bases and J by 6 bases, 9 bases remained unmatched. This CDR3 is built from 16 residues. CDR3 protein: CASSYLGLAGADTQYF. DNA of the CDR3: TGTGCCAGCAGCTATCTCGGACTAGCGGGAGCCGATACGCAGTATTTT.

The genes are TRBV4-1 and TRBJ2-5; D is perhaps TRBD2 (5 bases). CDR1 MGHRA and CDR2 YSYEKL come from the germline V gene. The CDR3 contains 16 residues. V lost 0 bases to trimming and J lost 1 base, with 12 bases between them. The CDR3 DNA reads as TGCGCCAGCAGCCAAGATCACCGGGGTACCCAAGAGACCCAGTACTTC. This translates into CASSQDHRGTQETQYF.

This chain links TRBV2 with TRBJ2-5; 9 nucleotides match TRBD1. There are 18 residues in the CDR3. The junction had 13 bases not matched to a gene; V was cut back by 4 bases and J by 1 base. Per germline, CDR1 SNHLY and CDR2 FYNNEI. In DNA, the CDR3 is TGTGCCAGCAGTGGGGGACAGGGACTTACCTGGGGCCAAGAGACCCAGTACTTC. This codes for CASSGGQGLTWGQETQYF.

The chain uses TRBV18 and TRBJ1-5; 11 nucleotides line up with TRBD1. From germline, CDR1 is KGHSH and CDR2 LQKENI. With V trimmed by 3 bases and J by 5 bases, 3 bases remained unmatched. CDR3 length: 15 residues. CDR3 nucleotides: TGTGCCAGCTCACCCGGACAGGGGGCTTATCAGCCCCAGCATTTT. Its translation is CASSPGQGAYQPQHF.

The chain recombines TRBV6-5 with TRBJ1-5; D perhaps matches TRBD1 (6 bases). Germline V lookup: CDR1 MNHEY, CDR2 SVGAGI. The germline V and J ends were trimmed by 4 bases and 7 bases, with 17 bases remaining between them. The CDR3 loop spans 15 amino acids. This chain's CDR3 is CASSSLQGLGQPQHF. CDR3 bases: TGTGCCAGCAGTTCCCTACAGGGATTAGGCCAGCCCCAGCATTTT.

Note on this clone: A read error may produce the germline difference seen at one junction end. This rearrangement joins TRBV24-1 to TRBJ2-7; possible D gene TRBD1, 6 bases. CDR3 length equals 13 residues. Germline CDR1 reads KGHDR; CDR2 reads SFDVKD. The CDR3: CATSDEATGRIRF. The CDR3 DNA sequence: TGTGCCACCAGTGACGAAGCGACAGGAAGGATTCGCTTC.

The CDR3 nucleotides are TGTGCCAGCAGCGTAACAGGTTTCGGATATAGTGGCTACACCTTC. It yields the protein CASSVTGFGYSGYTF. The gene calls are TRBV9 and TRBJ1-2, with a weak D call TRBD1 (5 bases). Between the trimmed V and J ends, which lost 1 base and 7 bases, there was a span of 17 bases. CDR3 length equals 15 residues. Germline loops: CDR1 SGDLS, CDR2 YYNGEE.

The V call is TRBV21-1, the J call TRBJ1-1. TRBV21-1 is marked as a pseudogene. The CDR3 is 12 residues long. This chain's CDR3 is CASRIANTEAFF. In nucleotides, the CDR3 is TGTGCCAGCAGAATAGCGAACACTGAAGCTTTCTTT.

This CDR3 is CASSQDLGTVFTEAFF. The CDR3 DNA sequence: TGTGCCAGCAGCCAAGATCTCGGGACTGTTTTTACTGAAGCTTTCTTT. The chain uses TRBV4-2 and TRBJ1-1, with TRBD1 as a possible D gene (5 bases). The V end was cut by 0 bases, the J end by 5 bases, with 16 bases between. Germline loops: CDR1 LGHNA, CDR2 YNFKEQ. The CDR3 totals 16 residues.